There are a few counts of the clone carrying this TCR beta chain. TCRbeta library preparation incorporated unique molecular identifiers. TCRdb redid the calling of the PCR reads with MiXCR, one entry per CDR3 protein. The profile shows 420,000 or so distinct CDR3 sequences, 11% of them singletons. The CDR3 length is 12 residues. Trimming cost V 5 bases and J 11 bases, with 12 bases left between them. Per the germline V gene, CDR1 is MNHEY and CDR2 is SMNVEV (reference sequence). The data belong to a study of T-cell reconstitution after alpha-beta-depleted transplantation in children. The chain links TRBV27 to TRBJ2-2; maybe TRBD2 (5 bases). The sample here was PBMCs from the stem cell graft donor, taken from the stem cell graft. The clonotype originates from a human donor who donated a stem cell graft to a child with acute myeloid leukemia. The CDR3 region has the DNA TGTGCCAGCAGTCCGGACTCTCGAGAGCTGTTTTTT. It codes for CASSPDSRELFF.